These T cell receptor beta chains were read from a single sample in a study of shared clonotypes between healthy human individuals. The repertoire was sequenced with immunoSEQ multiplex PCR; TCRdb's copy has only in-frame clones and lacks some. The sample carries over a million clones, 70% to 80% recorded once. Sequencing was done on a sample of memory CD4+ T cells sorted from blood. The origin of the receptors is a man between 18 and 35 years old in good health. The CDR3 runs from the conserved cysteine through the conserved F or W. A D gene is named only where the DNA matches it firmly. The size field is filled for only some rows; it gives once, few, many or a size class.

DNA: TGTGCCAGCAGCAAATTTGGCAGCACTATCCTTTGTGGCTACACCTTC; CDR3: CASSKFGSTILCGYTF; V: TRBV21-1; D: -; size: -; J: TRBJ1-2
DNA: TGTGCCAGCAGCCCTACAGATGCAACTAATGAAAAACTGTTTTTT; CDR3: CASSPTDATNEKLFF; V: TRBV4-2; D: -; size: -; J: TRBJ1-4
DNA: TGTGCCAGTAGTTCTGGTCAGCGGGAGTACGAGACCCAGTACTTC; CDR3: CASSSGQREYETQYF; V: TRBV19; D: TRBD2; size: -; J: TRBJ2-5
DNA: TGTGCCAGCAGTTCCCCACTAGCGGGGAAGGGAGGGGAGCTGTTTTTT; CDR3: CASSSPLAGKGGELFF; V: TRBV6-5; D: TRBD2; size: -; J: TRBJ2-2
DNA: TGTGCCAGCAGGGGAGTAGGTGGGACCCAGTACTTC; CDR3: CASRGVGGTQYF; V: TRBV10-3; D: -; size: -; J: TRBJ2-5
DNA: TGTGCCAGCAGCGTCGGGACAGGGGGGAGGCAAGAGACCCAGTACTTC; CDR3: CASSVGTGGRQETQYF; V: TRBV9; D: TRBD1; size: -; J: TRBJ2-5
DNA: TGTGCCAGCAGCGCCCTCGAACCTGGCTACACCTTC; CDR3: CASSALEPGYTF; V: TRBV9; D: -; size: -; J: TRBJ1-2
DNA: TGTGCCAGCAGCCAAAAGAATGAGCAGTTCTTC; CDR3: CASSQKNEQFF; V: TRBV14; D: -; size: -; J: TRBJ2-1
DNA: TGTGCCAGCAGCTTTGTGGGTAGCTATAGCACAGATACGCAGTATTTT; CDR3: CASSFVGSYSTDTQYF; V: TRBV5-5; D: -; size: -; J: TRBJ2-3
DNA: TGTGCTAGCAGCTTAGCTTTGGGGGCCGGCTTC; CDR3: CASSLALGAGF; V: TRBV7-7; D: -; size: -; J: TRBJ2-7
DNA: TGTGCCAGCAGCTCGGACGGTTCTAACTATGGCTACACCTTC; CDR3: CASSSDGSNYGYTF; V: TRBV5-4; D: -; size: -; J: TRBJ1-2
DNA: TGTGCCAGCTCACCACCAACTAGCAGCACCGGGGAGCTGTTTTTT; CDR3: CASSPPTSSTGELFF; V: TRBV18; D: -; size: few; J: TRBJ2-2
DNA: TGCACCAGCGGGAACAGGGGGCGATCCTACGAGCAGTACTTC; CDR3: CTSGNRGRSYEQYF; V: TRBV1; D: -; size: -; J: TRBJ2-7
DNA: TGTGCTAGTGGCGATGGCGCGAGTTCGTACACCGGGGAGCTGTTTTTT; CDR3: CASGDGASSYTGELFF; V: TRBV12-5; D: -; size: once; J: TRBJ2-2
DNA: TGCAACGTTTGGGGGCTAGCGGGAGTATCTTACGAGCAGTACTTC; CDR3: CNVWGLAGVSYEQYF; V: TRBV29-1; D: TRBD2; size: -; J: TRBJ2-7
DNA: TGTGCCAGCAGTCCAGACACCGCAGTAACCTATGGCTACACCTTC; CDR3: CASSPDTAVTYGYTF; V: TRBV27; D: -; size: -; J: TRBJ1-2
DNA: TGTGCCAGCAGCTCACAACCCAGCGGGGGCCTTTACAATGAGCAGTTCTTC; CDR3: CASSSQPSGGLYNEQFF; V: TRBV9; D: TRBD2; size: -; J: TRBJ2-1
DNA: TGTGCCAGCTCCCGGGACGGAGGCTACGAGCAGTACTTC; CDR3: CASSRDGGYEQYF; V: TRBV18; D: -; size: -; J: TRBJ2-7